What follows are 8 T cell receptor beta chains derived from one specimen sequenced in a study of T cell repertoires in ileal Crohn's disease. This table comes from immunoSEQ multiplex PCR, and its TCRdb copy is limited to in-frame clones, with some not included. The data show tens of thousands of clones, with roughly nine tenths seen just once and roughly 2% held by the top ten. Time point denoted: neoterminal ileum biopsy at postoperative endoscopy, about 6 months after surgery. The sample taken for sequencing was ileal tissue. These TCRs come from an adult with Crohn's disease.

The CDR3 DNA is TGTGCCAGCAGGCGCGGGGGGGTCAATCAGCCCCAGCATTTT. It translates to CASRRGGVNQPQHF. The chain is built from TRBV2 and TRBJ1-5, with D perhaps TRBD1 (5 bases). The V end was cut by 6 bases, the J end by 3 bases, with 12 bases between. Germline V gene data show CDR1 as SNHLY and CDR2 as FYNNEI. The CDR3 covers 14 residues.

This chain links TRBV7-4 with TRBJ1-5; TRBD1 aligns across 8 bases. The CDR3 covers 18 residues. From germline, CDR1 is SGHVT and CDR2 SQSDAQ. With 4 bases clipped from V and 5 bases from J, the junction kept 16 bases outside the gene matches. DNA for the CDR3: TGTGCCAGCAGCTATCTCCTCCCGGACAGGGAGCCCCATCAGCCCCAGCATTTT. Protein sequence: CASSYLLPDREPHQPQHF.

The chain couples TRBV5-6 to TRBJ2-7; 9 bases agree with TRBD1. This CDR3 contains 16 residues. Germline V gene lookup returns CDR1 SGHDT and CDR2 YYEEEE. J lost 7 bases, V lost 0 bases, and 11 bases had no gene match. The chain's CDR3 is CASSLALGQGTGEQYV. The CDR3 DNA sequence: TGTGCCAGCAGCTTGGCTTTGGGACAGGGTACGGGAGAGCAGTACGTC.

The V call is TRBV28, the J call TRBJ2-5; D unresolved. The V end lost 2 bases, the J end lost 5 bases, and 9 bases lay between the germline ends. CDR1 is MDHEN, CDR2 SYDVKM, per germline. This CDR3 region has 13 residues. CDR3 sequence reads: CASSLNSLETQYF. The CDR3 coding sequence is TGTGCCAGCAGTTTAAACAGCCTGGAGACCCAGTACTTC.

J is TRBJ2-1 and V is TRBV28; D gene uncertain. CDR1 and CDR2 (germline): MDHEN, SYDVKM. CDR3 length equals 11 residues. V was cut by 4 bases and J by 6 bases, with 4 bases left in between. CDR3 residues: CASSSGNEQFF. CDR3 nucleotides: TGTGCCAGCAGTTCCGGCAATGAGCAGTTCTTC.

The chain is built from TRBV7-9 and TRBJ2-2; D is possibly TRBD2 (6 bases). V lost 6 bases to trimming and J lost 1 base, with 9 bases between them. The CDR3 runs 14 residues. Germline CDR1 reads SEHNR; CDR2 reads FQNEAQ (reference sequence). This chain's CDR3 is CASSWRGNTGELFF. CDR3 DNA sequence: TGTGCCAGCAGTTGGCGGGGGAACACCGGGGAGCTGTTTTTT.

This sequence joins TRBV6-4 and TRBJ2-2, with a weak D call TRBD1 (6 bases). The CDR3 is made up of 13 amino acids. The V and J ends lost 5 bases and 5 bases respectively, with 9 bases between them. Germline V gene lookup returns CDR1 MRHNA and CDR2 SNTAGT. CDR3 bases: TGTGCCAGCAGTCTACAGGGTACCGGGGAGCTGTTTTTT. This sequence encodes CASSLQGTGELFF.

CDR3 coding DNA: TGCGCCAGCAGCTACCGGGACAGTAATAATTCACCCCTCCACTTT. Amino acids: CASSYRDSNNSPLHF. The J gene is TRBJ1-6, the V gene TRBV5-1; TRBD1 aligns across 7 bases. This CDR3 has 15 amino acids. V shed 3 bases, J shed 5 bases, and the junction held 5 bases outside the gene matches. Germline V gene data show CDR1 as SGHRS and CDR2 as YFSETQ.